The 23 T cell receptor beta chains listed next were all sequenced from one sample in a study of monozygotic twins with inflammatory bowel disease. TCRdb processed the 5' RACE reads again and assigns one entry to each CDR3 protein, with no DNA. Its table records approximately 400,000 distinct CDR3 sequences. The specimen sequenced was blood. The receptors were sampled from a human donor with ulcerative colitis or Crohn's disease, or a healthy co-twin of an affected twin (not recorded which).

The V and J genes are TRBV5-1 and TRBJ1-1; checking the TCRdb D call of TRBD1 is not possible without DNA. The CDR3 contains 14 residues. Germline V gene lookup returns CDR1 SGHRS and CDR2 YFSETQ. The CDR3 loop is CASSLEGGYTEAFF.

This chain connects TRBV9 to TRBJ2-2; checking the TCRdb D call of TRBD1 is not possible without DNA. Germline CDR1 reads SGDLS; CDR2 reads YYNGEE. CDR3 length: 16 residues. The CDR3 reads CASSSSGTGHTGELFF.

This rearrangement joins TRBV11-2 to TRBJ1-4; TCRdb lists TRBD1, though no DNA is available to test this call. This CDR3 has 17 amino acids. Germline CDR1 reads SGHAT; CDR2 reads FQNNGV. CDR3 region: CASSPGQGANRIEKLFF.

This chain joins TRBV2 and TRBJ1-5. Per the germline V gene, CDR1 is SNHLY and CDR2 is FYNNEI. CDR3 length: 14 amino acids. CDR3 region: CASSDFNSNQPQHF.

The rearrangement uses TRBV5-1 and TRBJ2-7; checking the TCRdb D call of TRBD2 is not possible without DNA. The CDR3 has 15 amino acids. CDR1 is SGHRS, CDR2 YFSETQ, per germline. CDR3 sequence reads: CASSLGASVSYEQYF.

This chain uses TRBV28 with TRBJ1-1. The CDR3 spans 15 residues. Germline loops: CDR1 MDHEN, CDR2 SYDVKM. CDR3 region: CASRKGIVGATEAFF.

V gene TRBV7-6 combines with J gene TRBJ2-5; no DNA is available, so the TRBD1 call from TCRdb remains unchecked. The CDR3 is made up of 17 amino acids. The germline V gene has CDR1 SGHVS and CDR2 FNYEAQ. The CDR3 reads CASRLSPRADRQGTQYF.

The gene calls are TRBV20-1 and TRBJ2-7; absent DNA, TCRdb's TRBD2 call cannot be checked. Germline assignment: CDR1 DFQATT and CDR2 SNEGSKA (reference sequence). The length of the CDR3 is 14 residues. CDR3 sequence reads: CSGAPLAGSYEQYF.

The chain uses TRBV18 and TRBJ2-4; lacking DNA, the TRBD1 call made by TCRdb goes unchecked. The CDR3 is made up of 15 amino acids. The V gene's germline CDR1 is KGHSH and CDR2 LQKENI. The CDR3 region is CASSPRDRAKNIQYF.

V usage is TRBV12-3 or TRBV12-4 and J usage is TRBJ1-3. The CDR3 extends over 16 amino acids. CDR3 region: CASSLFGSLAGNTIYF.

The chain combines TRBV30 with TRBJ2-7; there is no DNA to check the TCRdb D call of TRBD1. Germline loops: CDR1 GTSNPN, CDR2 SVGIG (reference sequence). CDR3 length equals 13 residues. The CDR3 spells CAAGFKSSYEQYF.

V is TRBV7-8 and J is TRBJ2-1; TCRdb proposes TRBD2, but this gene call is untestable without DNA. Looked up from germline, CDR1 is SGHVS and CDR2 is FQNEAQ. The CDR3 contains 16 residues. CDR3 loop: CASRSGLAGFYNEQFF.

The chain links TRBV20-1 to TRBJ2-3; without DNA, the TCRdb call of TRBD1 cannot be checked. The CDR3 length is 15 residues. Germline lookup yields CDR1 DFQATT and CDR2 SNEGSKA (reference sequence). CDR3 protein: CSARIGGTGTDTQYF.

CDR3: CASSAPGTTGTGELFF. This sequence joins TRBV28 and TRBJ2-2; TCRdb's D call, TRBD1, is unchecked because there is no DNA. This CDR3 region has 16 residues. Germline V gene sequence: CDR1 MDHEN, CDR2 SYDVKM. The variable domain in full, with the rest retrieved from reference TRBV28 and TRBJ2-2, is DVKVTQSSRYLVKRTGEKVFLECVQDMDHENMFWYRQDPGLGLRLIYFSYDVKMKEKGDIPEGYSVSREKKERFSLILESASTNQTSMYLCASSAPGTTGTGELFFGEGSRLTVL.

The chain combines TRBV12-3 or TRBV12-4 with TRBJ2-5; the D call of TRBD1 rests on TCRdb alone, since no DNA is present to check it. This CDR3 has 14 residues. This chain's CDR3 is CASSRDTGRETQYF.

This rearrangement joins TRBV5-1 to TRBJ2-7; TCRdb's assignment of TRBD1 cannot be checked, as there is no DNA. The CDR3 spans 14 residues. Per the germline V gene, CDR1 is SGHRS and CDR2 is YFSETQ. This CDR3 is CASSTGRSRREQYF.

The chain combines TRBV6-1 with TRBJ1-1; the TCRdb call, TRBD1, lacks DNA for checking. There are 17 residues in the CDR3. Germline loops: CDR1 MNHNS, CDR2 SASEGT. CDR3 region: CASSLTGLRGSGTEAFF.

CDR3 region: CATAHSTSGSYEQYF. The gene calls are TRBV27 and TRBJ2-7; the TCRdb D gene call, TRBD2, has no DNA to confirm it. CDR3 size: 15 residues. CDR1 and CDR2 from the germline V gene are MNHEY and SMNVEV (reference sequence).

The V gene is TRBV14, the J gene TRBJ1-1. This CDR3 is 13 amino acids long. Germline V lookup: CDR1 SGHDN, CDR2 FVKESK. CDR3 residues: CASSTTVNTEAFF.

The chain couples TRBV6-1 to TRBJ2-3; TCRdb lists TRBD2, though no DNA is available to test this call. The CDR3 has 15 amino acids. Germline assignment: CDR1 MNHNS and CDR2 SASEGT. CDR3 residues: CASSVASGGGASQYF.

The chain joins TRBV6-2 or TRBV6-3 to TRBJ2-1; the TRBD1 assignment by TCRdb is unverifiable without DNA. The germline V gene encodes CDR1 MNHEY and CDR2 SVGEGT. The length of the CDR3 is 15 residues. The CDR3 reads CASRAGQGPYNEQFF.

The V call is TRBV29-1, the J call TRBJ2-7; with no DNA, the TCRdb D assignment of TRBD1 cannot be verified. The CDR3 runs to 17 residues. The germline CDR1 and CDR2 sequences are SQVTM and ANQGSEA. The CDR3 sequence is CSVEDRRRQGANYEQYF.

The J gene is TRBJ2-3, the V gene TRBV11-2. CDR3 length: 16 residues. CDR1 and CDR2 from the germline V gene are SGHAT and FQNNGV. This CDR3 reads CASSLRRGYPTDTQYF.